Each of the 24 T cell receptor beta chains below was sequenced from the same sample in a study of early T cells in non-severe SARS-CoV-2 infection. TCRdb fed the 5' RACE reads into MiXCR, producing one record per CDR3 protein. The top ten hold roughly 1.2% of the sample, which has more than 60,000 distinct CDR3 sequences, about 11% seen once. This material consisted of whole blood, taken at baseline. Every receptor here comes from an adult who was a healthcare worker with PCR-confirmed SARS-CoV-2 infection or an uninfected control (not recorded which). The donor label of this sample is uncertain.

The chain uses TRBV2 and TRBJ2-5; 7 nucleotides align to TRBD2. This CDR3 is built from 14 residues. V lost 1 base and J lost 5; bases outside the gene matches: 4. Germline CDR1 reads SNHLY; CDR2 reads FYNNEI. The CDR3 loop is CASSEGEGPETQYF. CDR3 DNA sequence: TGTGCCAGCAGTGAAGGGGAGGGGCCGGAGACCCAGTACTTC.

In this sample, this clonotype turned up a few times. This chain joins TRBV7-6 and TRBJ2-5; D might be TRBD1 or TRBD2, each matching 5 bases. Trimming removed 3 bases from V and 2 bases from J, with 13 bases in between. Per the germline V gene, CDR1 is SGHVS and CDR2 is FNYEAQ. This CDR3 comprises 15 residues. CDR3 in DNA: TGTGCCAGCAGCTTGGGGCGAGGGCAACAAGAGACCCAGTACTTC. Its protein product is CASSLGRGQQETQYF.

The V and J genes are TRBV5-1 and TRBJ2-4; D not certain. V was pared by 4 bases and J by 4 bases, with 15 bases between. The germline V gene encodes CDR1 SGHRS and CDR2 YFSETQ. The CDR3 has 15 amino acids. Here the CDR3 DNA reads TGCGCCAGCAGCGTACCCGTGACTCAGAAAAACATTCAGTACTTC. It codes for CASSVPVTQKNIQYF.

The chain joins TRBV7-9 to TRBJ1-6; 9 nucleotides agree with TRBD1. Germline loops: CDR1 SEHNR, CDR2 FQNEAQ (reference sequence). The CDR3 extends over 16 amino acids. V trimming: 6 bases; J trimming: 6 bases; junction bases outside the gene matches: 9. The CDR3 region has the DNA TGTGCCAGCAGTCGAGAAGGGACAGGGAGTAATTCACCCCTCCACTTT. Its protein product is CASSREGTGSNSPLHF.

This clonotype has ten or more counts. This chain connects TRBV7-8 to TRBJ1-5; 7 positions agree with TRBD1. The CDR3 spans 17 residues. V dropped 4 bases and J dropped 2; count of bases not matched to a gene: 11. Per the germline V gene, CDR1 is SGHVS and CDR2 is FQNEAQ. CDR3 loop: CASSSRVRGRGNQPQHF. The CDR3 DNA sequence: TGTGCCAGCAGCTCCCGGGTGAGGGGGCGAGGCAATCAGCCCCAGCATTTT.

This clonotype was observed many times. CDR3 DNA sequence: TGTGCCAGCTCACCACCGGGGGGCAGGGGCAATCAGCCCCAGCATTTT. Its translation is CASSPPGGRGNQPQHF. The chain uses TRBV18 and TRBJ1-5; D is possibly TRBD1 (6 bases). The V gene lost 0 bases and the J gene lost 2 bases, with 11 bases spanning the gap. CDR3 length: 16 amino acids. Germline V gives CDR1 KGHSH, CDR2 LQKENI.

There are a few counts of this clonotype. The V call is TRBV27, the J call TRBJ1-6; no firm D call. Germline V gene lookup returns CDR1 MNHEY and CDR2 SMNVEV (reference sequence). CDR3 length: 15 amino acids. V lost 2 bases, J lost 7 bases, and 12 bases lay in between. Written as DNA, the CDR3 is TGTGCCAGCAGTTTAATCACAGTTCCAAATTCACCCCTCCACTTT. Its protein product is CASSLITVPNSPLHF.

V gene TRBV6-2 or TRBV6-3 combines with J gene TRBJ2-3; TRBD2 matches 11 bases. The CDR3 covers 17 residues. The ends lost 2 bases at V and 2 bases at J; junction bases unmatched: 6. Per germline, CDR1 MNHEY and CDR2 SVGEGT. CDR3 loop: CASSYPTSGGFTDTQYF. The CDR3 DNA is TGTGCCAGCAGTTACCCTACTAGCGGGGGTTTCACAGATACGCAGTATTTT.

This clonotype has only a few counts. J is TRBJ2-3 and V is TRBV12-3 or TRBV12-4, with D perhaps TRBD2 (5 bases). The V gene lost 4 bases and the J gene lost 1 base, with 15 bases spanning the gap. CDR3 length equals 16 residues. CDR3 loop: CASSYGIPDRTDTQYF. The CDR3 DNA reads TGTGCCAGCAGTTACGGGATTCCAGACCGCACAGATACGCAGTATTTT.

The rearrangement links TRBV24-1 to TRBJ2-1, with 8 bases matching TRBD1. From germline, CDR1 is KGHDR and CDR2 SFDVKD. The length of the CDR3 is 18 residues. Trimming removed 2 bases from V and 4 bases from J; junction bases left unmatched: 12. CDR3 region: CATSDSTQGDRRYNEQFF. The CDR3 region has the DNA TGTGCCACCAGTGATTCCACCCAGGGGGACAGGAGGTACAATGAGCAGTTCTTC.

The table lists this clonotype with many counts. V gene TRBV20-1 combines with J gene TRBJ1-4; D gene ambiguous. This CDR3 has 14 amino acids. Germline values: CDR1 DFQATT, CDR2 SNEGSKA (reference sequence). Trimming shortened V by 0 bases and J by 7 bases, and 12 bases separated the two germline ends. The CDR3 DNA sequence: TGCAGTGCTAGAGATCTGACGAGGGTTGAAAAACTGTTTTTT. Protein sequence: CSARDLTRVEKLFF.

This clonotype has ten or more counts. The V and J genes are TRBV7-9 and TRBJ1-4, with 11 bases identical to TRBD1. Trimming removed 5 bases from V and 3 bases from J; junction bases left unmatched: 5. Germline assignment: CDR1 SEHNR and CDR2 FQNEAQ (reference sequence). The CDR3 sequence is 16 residues long. The CDR3 protein is CASSPGQGAANEKLFF. The CDR3 nucleotides are TGTGCCAGCAGCCCAGGACAGGGGGCGGCTAATGAAAAACTGTTTTTT.

This chain connects TRBV5-1 to TRBJ2-3, with D maybe TRBD1 (5 bases). Trimming took off 2 bases at V and 4 bases at J, with 11 bases between the two ends. The CDR3 covers 14 residues. Germline V CDR1 and CDR2: SGHRS, YFSETQ. The CDR3, as DNA: TGCGCCAGCAGCTTACAGGTTTTGGCAGATACGCAGTATTTT. Its protein product is CASSLQVLADTQYF. Using reference TRBV5-1 and TRBJ2-3 for the parts outside the CDR3, the full variable domain is KAGVTQTPRYLIKTRGQQVTLSCSPISGHRSVSWYQQTPGQGLQFLFEYFSETQRNKGNFPGRFSGRQFSNSRSEMNVSTLELGDSALYLCASSLQVLADTQYFGPGTRLTVL.

The chain is built from TRBV4-1 and TRBJ1-1; D is perhaps TRBD1 (6 bases). Germline V CDR1 and CDR2: MGHRA, YSYEKL. The CDR3 has 18 amino acids. Trimming took off 0 bases at V and 1 base at J, with 18 bases between the two ends. CDR3 in amino acids: CASSQDPGGRGTNTEAFF. DNA of the CDR3: TGCGCCAGCAGCCAAGATCCCGGCGGGAGGGGGACGAACACTGAAGCTTTCTTT.

The CDR3 loop reads CASMEVVSNGYTF. Written as DNA, the CDR3 is TGTGCCAGCATGGAGGTTGTATCCAATGGCTACACCTTC. The rearrangement links TRBV6-1 to TRBJ1-2; D is uncertain. There are 13 residues in the CDR3. Trimming stripped 7 bases from V and 6 bases from J, with 15 bases between. Germline V CDR1 and CDR2: MNHNS, SASEGT.

For the CDR3, the DNA is TGTGCCAGCGCCCCCGGCGGCGTTACAGATACGCAGTATTTT. Translated, it gives CASAPGGVTDTQYF. This chain connects TRBV27 to TRBJ2-3; D gene uncertain. The germline V and J ends were trimmed by 8 bases and 3 bases, with 15 bases remaining between them. The CDR3 is 14 residues long. Germline V CDR1 and CDR2: MNHEY, SMNVEV (reference sequence).

The sample holds a few counts of this clonotype. The chain joins TRBV27 to TRBJ2-1; 10 bases agree with TRBD2. The CDR3 totals 15 residues. The ends lost 4 bases at V and 5 bases at J; junction bases unmatched: 5. Germline-derived CDR1 and CDR2 are MNHEY and SMNVEV (reference sequence). CDR3: CASSSLAGGHNEQFF. As DNA, the CDR3 is TGTGCCAGCAGTTCATTAGCGGGGGGCCACAATGAGCAGTTCTTC.

This clonotype came up many times. The rearrangement links TRBV5-1 to TRBJ2-2; D possibly matches TRBD1 or TRBD2 (5 bases each). CDR1 SGHRS and CDR2 YFSETQ come from the germline V gene. The V gene lost 3 bases and the J gene lost 2 bases, with 11 bases spanning the gap. The CDR3 sequence is 15 residues long. CDR3 in DNA: TGCGCCAGCAGCTATGGGGGACCTAACACCGGGGAGCTGTTTTTT. Its protein is CASSYGGPNTGELFF.

In its sample, this clonotype was seen a few times. J is TRBJ2-1 and V is TRBV5-1, with D tentatively TRBD1 or TRBD2 (6 bases each). The germline gives CDR1 SGHRS, CDR2 YFSETQ. V gave up 4 bases and J gave up 3 bases, with 14 bases separating them. The CDR3 has 15 residues. The CDR3 sequence: CASSGGQGNYNEQFF. The CDR3 DNA is TGCGCCAGCAGCGGGGGGCAGGGCAACTACAATGAGCAGTTCTTC.

The V gene is TRBV12-3 or TRBV12-4, the J gene TRBJ2-5; either TRBD1 or TRBD2 may fit D (5 bases each). The CDR3 runs 13 residues. V was shortened by 3 bases and J by 4 bases, with 9 bases between the two germline ends. The CDR3 sequence is CASSFVRGETQYF. DNA of the CDR3: TGTGCCAGCAGTTTTGTGAGGGGAGAGACCCAGTACTTC.

The chain links TRBV6-6 to TRBJ1-2, with D uncertain. Germline CDR1 is MNHNY and CDR2 is SVGAGI (reference sequence). The CDR3 runs 11 residues. The V end was cut by 6 bases, the J end by 8 bases, with 10 bases between. This CDR3 reads CASSSGEGYTF. The CDR3 DNA sequence: TGTGCCAGCAGCTCTGGTGAAGGCTACACCTTC.

This clonotype was seen repeatedly, ten times or more. The V and J genes are TRBV20-1 and TRBJ2-1, with 11 bases aligning to TRBD1. V shed 0 bases and J 8 bases; nucleotides not matched to a gene: 6. CDR3 size: 15 residues. Germline V lookup: CDR1 DFQATT, CDR2 SNEGSKA (reference sequence). Here the CDR3 reads CSARDGTGGFDEQFF. The CDR3 DNA reads as TGCAGTGCTAGAGATGGGACAGGGGGTTTTGATGAGCAGTTCTTC.

This clonotype has more than one count but fewer than ten. The gene calls are TRBV6-6 and TRBJ2-1; TRBD1 might be the D (5 bases). V lost 2 bases and J lost 6, with 8 bases in between. The CDR3 is 13 amino acids. The V gene's germline CDR1 is MNHNY and CDR2 SVGAGI (reference sequence). This chain's CDR3 is CASSYLRANEQFF. The CDR3 DNA reads TGTGCCAGCAGTTACCTCAGGGCCAATGAGCAGTTCTTC.

V is TRBV7-6 and J is TRBJ2-3; D is ambiguous. CDR3 length: 13 residues. Germline loops: CDR1 SGHVS, CDR2 FNYEAQ. The V end lost 4 bases, the J end lost 6 bases, and 11 bases lay between the germline ends. The CDR3 nucleotides read TGTGCCAGCAGCTCCCGGCCTCCGGATACGCAGTATTTT. It yields the protein CASSSRPPDTQYF.